The present TCR beta chain was sequenced within a study of blood T cell repertoires in COVID-19. About the research overall: COVID-19 samples collected from the United States, Italy and Spain covered acute and convalescent phases. In each case, the material was cDNA or gDNA derived from T cells, B-cell-depleted T cells, or PBMCs.

The CDR3 totals 15 residues. From germline, CDR1 is SGHTA and CDR2 FQGTGA. Trimming shortened V by 2 bases and J by 0 bases, and 11 bases separated the two germline ends. Sequencing was performed with immunoSEQ multiplex PCR; in TCRdb, only in-frame clones are kept and a portion is missing. The sample has fewer than 40,000 clones; around 79% are singletons. This chain connects TRBV7-3 to TRBJ2-7; tentative D call: TRBD1 (6 bases). What was sequenced was peripheral blood. This TCR was sampled from a man in his 70s with acute or convalescent COVID-19. CDR3 DNA: TGTGCCAGCAGCTTAGGGGGCGGGTTCTCCTACGAGCAGTACTTC. Protein sequence: CASSLGGGFSYEQYF.